What follows are 29 T cell receptor beta chains derived from one specimen sequenced in a study of blood T cell repertoires in COVID-19 (dated by TCRdb to 2018 to 2021). Preparation of the library involved the immunoSEQ multiplex PCR assay. Drawn from immuneACCESS, this table holds only the in-frame rearrangements with V and J called that TCRdb kept. Clones are partly lost; checked studies trace under half to an unresolved V gene and leave the rest unexplained. This sample is represented by approximately 190,000 clones; more than 80% of them were singletons. The ten largest clonotypes hold nearly 0.55% of the sample. The sample taken for sequencing was peripheral blood. All receptors come from a middle-aged man with acute or convalescent COVID-19.

The sample holds one count of this clone. This chain uses TRBV9 with TRBJ2-5; D remains ambiguous. Germline CDR1 and CDR2: SGDLS and YYNGEE. Trimming left V 4 bases short and J 6 bases short, with 16 bases between. CDR3 length: 14 residues. In nucleotides, the CDR3 is TGTGCCAGCAGCCAAGATGGGCCCTCGAAGACCCAGTACTTC. It encodes CASSQDGPSKTQYF.

This sequence joins TRBV28 and TRBJ1-5; D gene uncertain. The V gene lost 2 bases and the J gene lost 3 bases, with 11 bases spanning the gap. Germline V gene data show CDR1 as MDHEN and CDR2 as SYDVKM. The CDR3 totals 15 residues. CDR3 in DNA: TGTGCCAGCAGTTTAACCCAGAGGGTCAATCAGCCCCAGCATTTT. Protein sequence: CASSLTQRVNQPQHF.

The rearrangement joins TRBV19 to TRBJ2-5, with 10 bases fitting TRBD2. J lost 4 bases, V lost 5 bases, and 4 bases had no gene match. The germline V gene encodes CDR1 LNHDA and CDR2 SQIVND (reference sequence). The CDR3 loop spans 14 amino acids. Here the CDR3 reads CASSPGLARETQYF. In DNA, the CDR3 is TGTGCCAGTAGTCCGGGACTAGCGCGAGAGACCCAGTACTTC.

The rearrangement links TRBV11-2 to TRBJ2-5; D gene unclear. Germline CDR1 is SGHAT and CDR2 is FQNNGV. The CDR3 totals 13 residues. V lost 1 base to trimming and J lost 5 bases, with 8 bases between them. The DNA of the CDR3 is TGTGCCAGCAGCTTAGGGCAGTCTGAGACCCAGTACTTC. Translated, it gives CASSLGQSETQYF.

V is TRBV6-5 and J is TRBJ2-2; 11 bases agree with TRBD1. The CDR3 totals 15 residues. Germline loops: CDR1 MNHEY, CDR2 SVGAGI. Unmatched junction bases numbered 3, after V lost 6 bases and J lost 3 bases. The CDR3 sequence is CASSRTGGHTGELFF. CDR3 DNA sequence: TGTGCCAGCAGCCGGACAGGGGGCCACACCGGGGAGCTGTTTTTT.

The chain is built from TRBV28 and TRBJ1-4; 7 bases line up with TRBD1. CDR1 and CDR2 from the germline V gene are MDHEN and SYDVKM. This CDR3 comprises 17 residues. The ends lost 2 bases at V and 0 bases at J; junction bases unmatched: 6. Here the CDR3 reads CASSLIQGTATNEKLFF. CDR3 DNA sequence: TGTGCCAGCAGTTTAATACAGGGGACCGCAACTAATGAAAAACTGTTTTTT. Full variable domain (rest looked up from reference TRBV28 and TRBJ1-4): DVKVTQSSRYLVKRTGEKVFLECVQDMDHENMFWYRQDPGLGLRLIYFSYDVKMKEKGDIPEGYSVSREKKERFSLILESASTNQTSMYLCASSLIQGTATNEKLFFGSGTQLSVL.

V usage is TRBV7-5 and J usage is TRBJ2-1; TRBD2 reflects the table's D call only, with no check against the DNA. TRBV7-5 is a pseudogene. The CDR3 length is 17 residues. Here the CDR3 DNA reads TGTGTCAGAAGCGCCCACCCGGACTCGAATCTTTACAATGAGCAGTTCTTC. Translation gives CVRSAHPDSNLYNEQFF.

CDR3 bases: TGTGCCAGCAGTCGTCCAGGGGGCGCGAGGGACACCGGGGAGCTGTTTTTT. This encodes CASSRPGGARDTGELFF. V usage is TRBV28 and J usage is TRBJ2-2; 8 bases line up with TRBD1. Germline loops: CDR1 MDHEN, CDR2 SYDVKM. This CDR3 has 17 amino acids. After removal of 5 bases from V and 3 bases from J, the junction contained 11 bases not matched to a gene.

CDR3 amino acids: CASSLGLSNSPLHF. The DNA of the CDR3 is TGCGCCAGCAGCTTGGGACTAAGTAATTCACCCCTCCACTTT. The genes are TRBV5-1 and TRBJ1-6; D remains unclear. This CDR3 spans 14 amino acids. V was shortened by 0 bases and J by 6 bases, with 7 bases between the two germline ends. The V gene's germline CDR1 is SGHRS and CDR2 YFSETQ.

The genes are TRBV6-5 and TRBJ2-3; weak D call: TRBD1 (5 bases). V was clipped by 4 bases and J by 4 bases, with 9 bases between them. CDR1 MNHEY and CDR2 SVGAGI come from the germline V gene. This CDR3 has 13 amino acids. The CDR3 is CASSFQGSDTQYF. The CDR3 DNA follows: TGTGCCAGCAGTTTCCAGGGTTCAGATACGCAGTATTTT.

The genes are TRBV28 and TRBJ1-4, with TRBD1 as a possible D gene (6 bases). Germline lookup yields CDR1 MDHEN and CDR2 SYDVKM. This CDR3 has 17 residues. Deletions cut 7 bases from V and 0 bases from J, with 18 bases between. CDR3 in amino acids: CASTIRWGPATNEKLFF. Here the CDR3 DNA reads TGTGCCAGCACAATTCGTTGGGGGCCAGCAACTAATGAAAAACTGTTTTTT. The full variable domain, with the rest looked up from reference TRBV28 and TRBJ1-4, is DVKVTQSSRYLVKRTGEKVFLECVQDMDHENMFWYRQDPGLGLRLIYFSYDVKMKEKGDIPEGYSVSREKKERFSLILESASTNQTSMYLCASTIRWGPATNEKLFFGSGTQLSVL.

The chain carries TRBV5-8 and TRBJ2-6; D possibly corresponds to TRBD2 (6 bases). The CDR3 covers 16 residues. V dropped 0 bases and J dropped 4 bases, with 11 bases sitting between them. CDR1 and CDR2 from the germline V gene are SGHTS and YDEGEE. CDR3 DNA: TGTGCCAGCAGCTTGGCCGGAGGGAGCGGGGCCAACGTCCTGACTTTC. It encodes CASSLAGGSGANVLTF.

DNA of the CDR3: TGTGCCAGTAACCGTGGGACAATCACAGATACGCAGTATTTT. Its translation is CASNRGTITDTQYF. The V call is TRBV19, the J call TRBJ2-3, with D perhaps matching TRBD1 (6 bases). Looked up from germline, CDR1 is LNHDA and CDR2 is SQIVND (reference sequence). V gave up 7 bases and J gave up 2 bases, with 13 bases separating them. The CDR3 contains 14 residues.

This sequence joins TRBV5-4 and TRBJ1-6, with 7 bases aligning to TRBD1. Germline CDR1 SGHNT, CDR2 YYREEE (reference sequence). Unmatched junction bases numbered 4, after V lost 4 bases and J lost 6 bases. The CDR3 length is 14 residues. The CDR3 bases are TGTGCCAGCAGCCGGGACAGAAGTAATTCACCCCTCCACTTT. It encodes CASSRDRSNSPLHF.

V is TRBV25-1 and J is TRBJ2-3, with 7 bases aligning to TRBD1. V dropped 1 base and J dropped 4; count of bases not matched to a gene: 8. The CDR3 is 16 residues long. The germline V gene encodes CDR1 MGHDK and CDR2 SYGVNS. This CDR3 is CASSEFRQGGADTQYF. The DNA of the CDR3 is TGTGCCAGCAGTGAATTTCGACAGGGTGGTGCAGATACGCAGTATTTT.

The chain has TRBV15 and TRBJ2-1; D perhaps matches TRBD1 (6 bases). The CDR3 extends over 15 amino acids. Between the trimmed V and J ends, which lost 0 bases and 4 bases, there was a span of 10 bases. Germline lookup yields CDR1 LNHNV and CDR2 YYDKDF (reference sequence). The CDR3 here is CATSRDSGTYNEQFF. CDR3 nucleotide sequence: TGTGCCACCAGCAGAGATTCCGGGACATACAATGAGCAGTTCTTC.

The V call is TRBV9, the J call TRBJ2-3; 10 nucleotides align to TRBD1. The CDR3 loop spans 16 amino acids. Germline loops: CDR1 SGDLS, CDR2 YYNGEE. Trimming removed 0 bases from V and 2 bases from J; junction bases left unmatched: 3. CDR3 protein: CASSVAGQGVTDTQYF. CDR3 DNA: TGTGCCAGCAGCGTAGCAGGACAGGGGGTCACAGATACGCAGTATTTT. The full variable domain, with the rest looked up from reference TRBV9 and TRBJ2-3, is DSGVTQTPKHLITATGQRVTLRCSPRSGDLSVYWYQQSLDQGLQFLIQYYNGEERAKGNILERFSAQQFPDLHSELNLSSLELGDSALYFCASSVAGQGVTDTQYFGPGTRLTVL.

CDR3 nucleotides: TGTGCCAGCAGCGCACTCTACGAGCAGTACTTC. Its translation is CASSALYEQYF. The J gene is TRBJ2-7, the V gene TRBV6-6, with unresolved D. The CDR3 is 11 residues long. Germline V gene data show CDR1 as MNHNY and CDR2 as SVGAGI (reference sequence). Trimming pared 6 bases from V and 3 bases from J, leaving 6 bases between.

The chain uses TRBV5-8 and TRBJ1-5; TRBD1 is a possible D gene (5 bases). The V end lost 2 bases, the J end lost 5 bases, and 14 bases lay between the germline ends. The germline gives CDR1 SGHTS, CDR2 YDEGEE. This CDR3 has 15 residues. This chain's CDR3 is CASSFFNGADQPQHF. The CDR3 coding sequence is TGTGCCAGCAGCTTTTTCAATGGGGCGGATCAGCCCCAGCATTTT.

The V call is TRBV29-1, the J call TRBJ2-3; 7 nucleotides agree with TRBD2. CDR3 length: 13 amino acids. V shed 6 bases and J 4 bases; nucleotides not matched to a gene: 7. CDR1 is SQVTM and CDR2 is ANQGSEA in the germline V gene. CDR3 coding DNA: TGCAGCGTCCCTGGCGGGGGTGCAGATACGCAGTATTTT. It encodes CSVPGGGADTQYF.

The chain links TRBV28 to TRBJ1-4, with unresolved D. Germline V gene lookup returns CDR1 MDHEN and CDR2 SYDVKM. This CDR3 contains 15 residues. Trimming took off 11 bases at V and 4 bases at J, with 20 bases between the two ends. The CDR3 loop is CAATGGRTNNEKLFF. For the CDR3, the DNA is TGTGCCGCCACTGGAGGTAGGACCAATAATGAAAAACTGTTTTTT.

This chain links TRBV18 with TRBJ1-1, with D hard to call. Germline CDR1 and CDR2: KGHSH and LQKENI. Trimming pared 3 bases from V and 1 base from J, leaving 6 bases between. The CDR3 is 13 amino acids. CDR3 nucleotide sequence: TGTGCCAGCTCACCTCTAGAGAACACTGAAGCTTTCTTT. Protein product: CASSPLENTEAFF.

The chain employs TRBV7-9 and TRBJ2-7; 9 bases fit TRBD1. Germline values: CDR1 SEHNR, CDR2 FQNEAQ (reference sequence). The CDR3 has 14 amino acids. Trimming took 5 bases from V and 7 from J; bases not matched to a gene: 9. The CDR3 loop reads CASSTGTGSEEQYV. As DNA, the CDR3 is TGTGCCAGCAGCACGGGGACAGGGAGCGAAGAGCAGTACGTC.

This rearrangement joins TRBV11-2 to TRBJ2-1, with a possible D match to TRBD2 (6 bases). This CDR3 comprises 14 residues. V was cut by 8 bases and J by 2 bases, with 13 bases left in between. Germline CDR1 is SGHAT and CDR2 is FQNNGV. In nucleotides, the CDR3 is TGTGCCAGCCGGGCGGGGACCCCCTACAATGAGCAGTTCTTC. This translates into CASRAGTPYNEQFF.

The V call is TRBV4-3, the J call TRBJ2-5, with TRBD2 matching 12 bases. This CDR3 contains 15 residues. Germline V lookup: CDR1 LGHNA, CDR2 YSLEER. V was pared by 4 bases and J by 7 bases, with 7 bases of the junction left unmatched. This CDR3 reads CASSLRLAGEGTQYF. The CDR3 bases are TGCGCCAGCAGCCTAAGACTAGCGGGGGAGGGGACCCAGTACTTC.

The chain joins TRBV5-1 to TRBJ1-3, with 7 bases identical to TRBD1. This CDR3 is 16 amino acids long. V dropped 0 bases and J dropped 3; count of bases not matched to a gene: 6. The germline gives CDR1 SGHRS, CDR2 YFSETQ. CDR3: CASSLAGGGFGNTIYF. The CDR3 DNA follows: TGCGCCAGCAGCTTGGCGGGAGGGGGCTTTGGAAACACCATATATTTT.

This chain uses TRBV10-3 with TRBJ1-2; D is possibly TRBD1 (6 bases). Germline V gene lookup returns CDR1 ENHRY and CDR2 SYGVKD. Trimming took 6 bases from V and 7 from J, leaving 15 bases between them. This CDR3 has 13 amino acids. CDR3 DNA sequence: TGTGCCATCAGACAGGGTTTCGATTCTGGCTACACCTTC. The encoded protein is CAIRQGFDSGYTF.

This chain uses TRBV20-1 with TRBJ1-4, with TRBD1 identical over 8 bases. The V gene's germline CDR1 is DFQATT and CDR2 SNEGSKA (reference sequence). The CDR3 runs to 15 residues. Losses at the gene ends were 3 bases for V and 8 bases for J; bases not matched to a gene: 11. The CDR3 region has the DNA TGCAGTGCTAGTCCTATCAGGGGGCGCGGAGAAAAACTGTTTTTT. It is translated as CSASPIRGRGEKLFF.

The rearrangement uses TRBV5-4 and TRBJ2-5, with 9 bases lining up with TRBD2. The CDR3 is made up of 15 amino acids. Germline V gives CDR1 SGHNT, CDR2 YYREEE (reference sequence). J lost 2 bases, V lost 1 base, and 3 bases had no gene match. CDR3 sequence reads: CASSLTAGGQETQYF. DNA for the CDR3: TGTGCCAGCAGCTTGACAGCGGGGGGTCAAGAGACCCAGTACTTC.